The source of this T cell receptor beta chain is a study of blood T cell repertoires in COVID-19. Overall study context: Some COVID-19 samples were acute and others convalescent; all came from the United States, Italy and Spain. In each case, the material was cDNA or gDNA derived from T cells, B-cell-depleted T cells, or PBMCs.

Original processing notes: Amplification of reference gene primers provided the estimated nucleated cell counts. Produced via immunoSEQ multiplex PCR; TCRdb's table is partial and in-frame only. V, J and clone size derive from that table, while D and trimming were established from the DNA sequence. The repertoire holds roughly 210,000 clones, with about nine tenths as singletons. The specimen sequenced was peripheral blood. The source is a man aged 65-85 years with acute or convalescent COVID-19.

CDR3 coding DNA: TGTGCCAGCAGCTTGGCGCAGGGCAGTGCGGTCACAGATACGCAGTATTTT. Translation: CASSLAQGSAVTDTQYF. This chain connects TRBV5-4 to TRBJ2-3; TRBD1 might be the D (5 bases). From germline, CDR1 is SGHNT and CDR2 YYREEE (reference sequence). Trimming pared 0 bases from V and 2 bases from J, leaving 16 bases between. This CDR3 comprises 17 residues.